The 9 T cell receptor beta chains listed next were all sequenced from one sample in a study of tumor-infiltrating lymphocytes in oesophageal squamous cell carcinoma. One entry per CDR3 protein, called by TCRdb with MiXCR from the PCR reads. The sample shows around 13,000 distinct CDR3 sequences, roughly 58% of them seen only once. Sequenced: esophageal tumor tissue. The receptor set was obtained from a female donor with esophageal squamous cell carcinoma.

This clonotype was seen a few times. V and J are TRBV7-2 and TRBJ1-1; possibly TRBD1 for D (6 bases). This CDR3 is built from 15 residues. V lost 6 bases, J lost 4 bases, and 18 bases lay in between. The germline V gene has CDR1 SGHTA and CDR2 FQGNSA. For the CDR3, the DNA is TGTGCCAGCAGTTCTTATGGGGGGGCTAGCACTGAAGCTTTCTTT. As protein: CASSSYGGASTEAFF.

The chain combines TRBV7-9 with TRBJ2-1; perhaps TRBD2 as D (6 bases). V was clipped by 3 bases and J by 7 bases, with 13 bases between them. This CDR3 region has 14 residues. Looked up from germline, CDR1 is SEHNR and CDR2 is FQNEAQ (reference sequence). CDR3 bases: TGTGCCAGCAGCTTTTCGGGACTCAGGAATGAGCAGTTCTTC. Translation gives CASSFSGLRNEQFF. The entire variable domain, with the rest obtained from reference TRBV7-9 and TRBJ2-1, is as follows: DTGVSQNPRHKITKRGQNVTFRCDPISEHNRLYWYRQTLGQGPEFLTYFQNEAQLEKSRLLSDRFSAERPKGSFSTLEIQRTEQGDSAMYLCASSFSGLRNEQFFGPGTRLTVL.

The chain carries TRBV7-9 and TRBJ2-7; D is ambiguous. Germline V gene sequence: CDR1 SEHNR, CDR2 FQNEAQ (reference sequence). The CDR3 consists of 12 residues. The V and J ends lost 3 bases and 2 bases respectively, with 5 bases between them. The CDR3 loop is CASSFKAYEQYF. CDR3 nucleotide sequence: TGTGCCAGCAGCTTTAAAGCCTACGAGCAGTACTTC.

This clonotype has more than one count but fewer than ten. V usage is TRBV6-1 and J usage is TRBJ2-5; D ambiguous. This CDR3 comprises 12 residues. V was clipped by 3 bases and J by 5 bases, with 7 bases between them. CDR1 MNHNS and CDR2 SASEGT come from the germline V gene. CDR3: CASSDWVETQYF. CDR3 sequence (DNA): TGTGCCAGCAGTGATTGGGTGGAGACCCAGTACTTC.

The chain links TRBV6-8 to TRBJ2-5; the D is unclear. The J call may be wrong; the DNA end is better matched by TRBJ2-7. The CDR3 runs 13 residues. Germline CDR1 and CDR2: MNHGY and SAAAGT. The CDR3 spells CASSAFGSYEQYF. The CDR3 nucleotides are TGTGCCAGCAGTGCTTTCGGGTCCTACGAGCAGTACTTC.

The chain employs TRBV7-9 and TRBJ2-1, with a weak D call TRBD1 (7 bases). This CDR3 has 15 residues. CDR1 is SEHNR, CDR2 FQNEAQ, per germline (reference sequence). V gave up 5 bases and J gave up 13 bases, with 24 bases separating them. The CDR3 DNA sequence: TGTGCCAGCAGCCCACAGACAGGGTGGGGGGAGACCCAGTTCTTC. The encoded protein is CASSPQTGWGETQFF.

V is TRBV7-2 and J is TRBJ2-1; 7 nucleotides align to TRBD2. This CDR3 spans 15 amino acids. The germline CDR1 and CDR2 sequences are SGHTA and FQGNSA. V dropped 5 bases and J dropped 4; count of bases not matched to a gene: 8. The CDR3: CASSRYGRSYNEQFF. The CDR3 DNA reads as TGTGCCAGCAGCAGGTACGGGAGGTCTTACAATGAGCAGTTCTTC.

This chain uses TRBV12-3 or TRBV12-4 with TRBJ2-4; TRBD1 agrees at 7 bases. The DNA end favors TRBJ1-2, so the J call may be wrong. The CDR3 totals 14 residues. This CDR3 is CASSREQGIYGYTF. The CDR3 bases are TGTGCCAGCAGTAGAGAACAGGGGATCTATGGCTACACCTTC.

The chain uses TRBV12-3 or TRBV12-4 and TRBJ2-3; D call uncertain. The tail of the sequence fits TRBJ2-7 better, so the J call may be wrong. The CDR3 is 13 amino acids. CDR3 DNA sequence: TGTGCCAGCAGCCGTTCCCCGATCTACGAGCAGTACTTC. Translating gives CASSRSPIYEQYF.